Listed below are T cell receptor beta chains from one sample, sequenced in a study of shared clonotypes between healthy human individuals. Method: immunoSEQ multiplex PCR; TCRdb's copy keeps in-frame clones and lacks some. The profile shows approximately 2.3 million clones, about 92% of them singletons. Sequencing used naive CD4+ T cells from PBMCs. Receptor source: a man aged 18 to 30 in good health. Some clones in this sample may be carry-over from other donors' samples. The conserved cysteine and the conserved F or W are not part of the CDR3 here. D genes are given only for firm matches.

cdr3_aa | d_call | v_call
ASSLAFRAINTIY | . | TRBV7-8
ASSLPTGFNTEAF | TRBD1 | TRBV5-1
ATSRVARGDYGYT | . | TRBV15
ASSGDSRANYGYT | TRBD1 | TRBV28
ASSLGSDEQY | . | TRBV11-2
ASSGEPSNEKLF | . | TRBV28
ASSYSGGAGEKLF | . | TRBV6-5
ASSFWTGGEKLF | TRBD1 | TRBV5-8
ASSVGLAGGPHEQY | TRBD2 | TRBV5-1
ASSLDPSGEQY | . | TRBV5-1
ASSAGFGARGTGETQY | . | TRBV9
ASRSVNTEAF | . | TRBV28
ASRRGSTIQPQH | . | TRBV28
ASSSQGSNQPQH | TRBD1 | TRBV28
ASSLRGGTQH | . | TRBV5-4
ASSPRVVANEKLF | . | TRBV9
ASSQDNSRGTEAF | . | TRBV4-3
ASSPGLADSTDTQY | TRBD2 | TRBV5-1
ASNFWGEQY | . | TRBV28
ASSDPGQGNNEQF | TRBD1 | TRBV6-6
ASSLISGSGGELF | TRBD2 | TRBV7-9
ASSFGLNTGELF | . | TRBV7-9
ASSLSYAANYGYT | . | TRBV27
ASSLSNGETQY | . | TRBV7-6
ASSVEGVAGNTIY | . | TRBV9
ASKGRGLGLYEQY | TRBD2 | TRBV28
ASSRAGDPSYEQY | . | TRBV18
ASSLSGQGDNQPQH | TRBD1 | TRBV28
ASSLDGNQPQH | . | TRBV28
ASSHRGRIYGYT | . | TRBV7-2
ASSRPTSGYEQY | TRBD2 | TRBV7-9
ASSVGEGAGIPYGYT | TRBD1 | TRBV6-1
ASSPDGDYEQY | . | TRBV2
AISVADNTEAF | . | TRBV10-3
ASTRSGFTDTQY | . | TRBV5-1